Below are 4 T cell receptor beta chains sequenced from a single sample in a study of blood T cells in healthy people across ages. The use of a sample-barcoded 5' primer and a J-beta primer mix characterized a second PCR of roughly 7 to 11 cycles. TCRdb re-called the 5' RACE reads with MiXCR, one entry per CDR3 protein. Counted here are approximately 730,000 distinct CDR3 sequences, approximately 39% occurring once; the ten biggest clones make up 20% to 25%. Sequencing was done on a sample of blood. The receptors here all came from a woman aged 55 to 70 in good health.

The chain has TRBV20-1 and TRBJ2-7, with D unclear. This CDR3 has 15 amino acids. Trimming removed 4 bases at V and 2 bases at J, with 18 bases between. The germline V gene encodes CDR1 DFQATT and CDR2 SNEGSKA (reference sequence). CDR3 protein: CSAKSHVVDTYEQYF. CDR3 DNA: TGCAGTGCTAAGTCTCACGTTGTGGATACCTACGAGCAGTACTTC.

A word on this clonotype: This may stem from a read error, because a much larger clone lies one nucleotide away. This CDR3 is CASSVNRRVQYF. The CDR3 nucleotides read TGTGCCAGCAGCGTTAACCGCAGGGTGCAGTACTTC. J is TRBJ2-4 and V is TRBV7-2; D is possibly TRBD1 (5 bases). Trimming cost V 5 bases and J 13 bases, with 15 bases left between them. Germline loops: CDR1 SGHTA, CDR2 FQGNSA. The CDR3 sequence is 12 residues long.

This chain uses TRBV20-1 with TRBJ2-7, with 10 bases aligning to TRBD1. V dropped 3 bases and J dropped 7; count of bases not matched to a gene: 3. Germline assignment: CDR1 DFQATT and CDR2 SNEGSKA (reference sequence). This CDR3 is 12 amino acids long. CDR3 sequence reads: CSARDRGSEQYF. The CDR3 coding sequence is TGCAGTGCTAGGGACAGGGGGAGTGAGCAGTACTTC.

J is TRBJ2-7 and V is TRBV28, with TRBD1 identical over 9 bases. The V gene end was trimmed by 7 bases and the J gene end by 6 bases; junction bases not matched to a gene: 13. Germline V lookup: CDR1 MDHEN, CDR2 SYDVKM. CDR3 length: 15 residues. In DNA form, the CDR3 reads TGTGCCAGCAAGGAAGGTCGGACAGGGGTGGCCGAGCAGTACTTC. This translates into CASKEGRTGVAEQYF.